This T cell receptor (beta chain) derives from a study of cytomegalovirus exposure and HLA in healthy donors. Study at large: The 120 or so validation repertoires and the roughly 670 first-cohort repertoires shared a platform, a later analysis reported. Study observations and caveats: Rare TCR sequences predominated, though certain public TCRs were found in many donors.

This table comes from immunoSEQ multiplex PCR, and its TCRdb copy is limited to in-frame clones, with some not included. The data hold 200,000 or so clones, with about 93% observed a single time. Germline CDR1 is ENHRY and CDR2 is SYGVKD. This CDR3 has 15 amino acids. Trimming pared 6 bases from V and 7 bases from J, leaving 22 bases between. A remark on this clone: No antigen is known for it.

The gene calls are TRBV10-3 and TRBJ2-7, with TRBD1 as a possible D gene (6 bases). Specimen: PBMCs. The TCR sequence derives from a woman under 30 in good health and CMV-seronegative. In DNA, the CDR3 is TGTGCCATCAGCTCTCCGGGACACCGACGATGGGAGCAGTACTTC. Translating it yields CAISSPGHRRWEQYF.